Listed here is a single TCR beta chain. Its antigen is not identified. PCR was performed using 60 Vbeta and 13 Jbeta primers. In the authors' methods: About 10 million shared chains were among 65 million to 85 million unique TCR beta chains counted in a later analysis. Profiling relied on immunoSEQ multiplex PCR, and the TCRdb table lists in-frame clones only, not all of them. V, J and clone size were drawn from that table, and D and trimming were deduced from the DNA. The sample shows around 200,000 clones, about four fifths of them seen only once. The CDR3 sequence is 15 residues long. Germline V gene data show CDR1 as MGHDK and CDR2 as SYGVNS. V dropped 1 base and J dropped 2 bases, with 9 bases sitting between them. The source of the sample is a study of cytomegalovirus exposure and HLA in healthy donors. Notes on the study in general: Later analysis demonstrated an association between a missense DCLRE1C variant and TCR beta V- and J-gene trimming.

Material: PBMCs. The genes are TRBV25-1 and TRBJ1-5, with D unresolved. The clonotype comes from a woman aged 45-65 years in good health and CMV-seropositive. CDR3 protein: CASSESWAGNQPQHF. In nucleotides, the CDR3 is TGTGCCAGCAGTGAATCTTGGGCAGGCAATCAGCCCCAGCATTTT.